These T cell receptor beta chains were read from a single sample in a study of regulatory T cells in long-lasting Graves disease. TCRdb re-called the multiplex PCR reads through MiXCR, storing one row per CDR3 protein. The sample includes around 400,000 distinct CDR3 sequences, over 20% seen only once; the top ten take roughly an eighth. The starting material was peripheral blood mononuclear cells (PBMCs), obtained when the disease was refractory, from a patient treated with antithyroid drugs. The receptors shown here come from a female donor with Graves disease. The CDR3 runs from the conserved cysteine through the conserved F or W. The D gene is left open where the match is weak. Clone size appears in some rows only: once, few, many, or a class for an expanded clone.

.,TRBV3-1,few,TRBJ1-1,15,TGTGCCAGCAGCCAAGATCCAGGGGCTGACACTGAAGCTTTCTTT,CASSQDPGADTEAFF
.,TRBV5-6,.,TRBJ2-2,16,TGTGCCAGCAGCCCTGAAGGCCGCCGTGGCACCGGGGAGCTGTTTTTT,CASSPEGRRGTGELFF
.,TRBV27,few,TRBJ2-4,18,.,CASSRAGPEGLAKSIQYF
.,TRBV7-2,.,TRBJ2-1,14,TGTGCCAGCAGCTTAACGGGAAACTACAATGAGCAGTTCTTC,CASSLTGNYNEQFF
TRBD2,TRBV15,many,TRBJ2-5,15,TGTGCCACCAGCAGAGATCAGGCGGGAGGTGAGACCCAGTACTTC,CATSRDQAGGETQYF
.,TRBV7-9,many,TRBJ1-1,12,TGTGCCAGCAGCTTACCCTTGACAGAAGCTTTCTTT,CASSLPLTEAFF
TRBD2,TRBV20-1,.,TRBJ2-3,15,TGCAGTGCTCTAGCGGGAGGGCCAGGTGACGATACGCAGTATTTT,CSALAGGPGDDTQYF
TRBD2,TRBV6-2/TRBV6-3,.,TRBJ2-1,13,TGTGCCAGCAGTTATAACCTAGCGGGAGGGCGGTTCTTC,CASSYNLAGGRFF
TRBD1,TRBV2,many,TRBJ1-2,15,TGTGCCAGCACCTTGGGACAGGGGGCCTCTTATGGCTACACCTTC,CASTLGQGASYGYTF
.,TRBV6-1,many,TRBJ2-5,15,TGTGCCAGCGTGGATCCCAAAGGGGGGGAAGAGACCCAGTACTTC,CASVDPKGGEETQYF
TRBD2,TRBV20-1,few,TRBJ2-3,14,TGCAGTGCTAGACCTAGCGGGGTCACAGATACGCAGTATTTT,CSARPSGVTDTQYF